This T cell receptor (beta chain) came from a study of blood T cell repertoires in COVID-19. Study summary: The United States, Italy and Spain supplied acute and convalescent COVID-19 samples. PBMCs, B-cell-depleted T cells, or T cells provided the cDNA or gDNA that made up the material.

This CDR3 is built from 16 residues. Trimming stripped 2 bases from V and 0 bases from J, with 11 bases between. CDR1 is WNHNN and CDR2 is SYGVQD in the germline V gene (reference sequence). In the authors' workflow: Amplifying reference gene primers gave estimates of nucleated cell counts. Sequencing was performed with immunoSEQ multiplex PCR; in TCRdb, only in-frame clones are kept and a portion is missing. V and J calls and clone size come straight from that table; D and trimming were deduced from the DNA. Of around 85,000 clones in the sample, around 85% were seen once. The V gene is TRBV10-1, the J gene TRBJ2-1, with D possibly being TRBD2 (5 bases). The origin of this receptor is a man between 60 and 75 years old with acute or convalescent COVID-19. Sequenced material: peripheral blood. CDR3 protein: CASSETGSGSYNEQFF. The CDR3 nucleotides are TGCGCCAGCAGTGAGACGGGGTCTGGCTCCTACAATGAGCAGTTCTTC.